What follows are 16 T cell receptor beta chains derived from one specimen sequenced in a study of shared clonotypes between healthy human individuals. Only in-frame clones appear in the TCRdb table, and some are missing; sequencing was by immunoSEQ multiplex PCR. The sample contains 700,000 or so clones, 72% of which appear only once. Specimen: memory CD4+ T cells sorted from blood. Indicated subset: CD45RA-negative fraction. Receptors were obtained from a woman in her 30s in good health.

The chain links TRBV7-9 to TRBJ1-2, with D possibly being TRBD1 (5 bases). CDR1 and CDR2 from the germline V gene are SEHNR and FQNEAQ (reference sequence). The germline V and J ends were trimmed by 5 bases and 2 bases, with 12 bases remaining between them. CDR3 length: 14 amino acids. CDR3 sequence: CASSPGTANYGYTF. The CDR3 nucleotides read TGTGCCAGCAGCCCCGGGACGGCGAACTATGGCTACACCTTC.

The chain combines TRBV7-6 with TRBJ1-1, with 9 bases aligning to TRBD1. V dropped 5 bases and J dropped 10; count of bases not matched to a gene: 8. Germline loops: CDR1 SGHVS, CDR2 FNYEAQ. The CDR3 is 13 residues long. CDR3 nucleotide sequence: TGTGCCAGCAGCGGGTACAGGGGGCTGGGAGCTTTCTTT. Its protein is CASSGYRGLGAFF.

This clone occurred a few times. The V and J genes are TRBV18 and TRBJ2-1, with 10 bases matching TRBD2. CDR1 KGHSH and CDR2 LQKENI come from the germline V gene. J lost 10 bases, V lost 4 bases, and 10 bases had no gene match. This CDR3 is built from 15 residues. The CDR3: CASSLQAGGPAEQFF. The DNA of the CDR3 is TGTGCCAGCTCACTCCAAGCGGGAGGGCCAGCGGAGCAGTTCTTC. Combining the CDR3 with reference TRBV18 and TRBJ2-1 gives the whole variable domain NAGVMQNPRHLVRRRGQEARLRCSPMKGHSHVYWYRQLPEEGLKFMVYLQKENIIDESGMPKERFSAEFPKEGPSILRIQQVVRGDSAAYFCASSLQAGGPAEQFFGPGTRLTVL.

This clone has ten or more counts. This sequence joins TRBV5-1 and TRBJ2-1, with 9 bases lining up with TRBD2. The CDR3 runs 15 residues. With V trimmed by 2 bases and J by 4 bases, 4 bases remained unmatched. In germline, CDR1 is SGHRS, CDR2 YFSETQ. As DNA, the CDR3 is TGCGCCAGCAGCTTTAGCGGGGGCTTTTACAATGAGCAGTTCTTC. It specifies CASSFSGGFYNEQFF.

The chain combines TRBV19 with TRBJ1-1; tentative D call: TRBD1 (5 bases). The CDR3 contains 13 residues. Trimming cost V 5 bases and J 3 bases, with 10 bases left between them. Germline V lookup: CDR1 LNHDA, CDR2 SQIVND (reference sequence). The CDR3, as DNA: TGTGCCAGTAGTCGGGGGATCGACACTGAAGCTTTCTTT. This sequence encodes CASSRGIDTEAFF.

This sequence joins TRBV5-1 and TRBJ2-3; TRBD2 aligns across 8 bases. The CDR3 is made up of 14 amino acids. Germline V gene sequence: CDR1 SGHRS, CDR2 YFSETQ. The junction had 4 bases not matched to a gene; V was cut back by 3 bases and J by 4 bases. For the CDR3, the DNA is TGCGCCAGCAGCTCCCCCGGGGGGGCAGATACGCAGTATTTT. It specifies CASSSPGGADTQYF. The entire variable domain, with the rest obtained from reference TRBV5-1 and TRBJ2-3, is as follows: KAGVTQTPRYLIKTRGQQVTLSCSPISGHRSVSWYQQTPGQGLQFLFEYFSETQRNKGNFPGRFSGRQFSNSRSEMNVSTLELGDSALYLCASSSPGGADTQYFGPGTRLTVL.

On this clone: Other DNA sequences in this specimen translate into the identical CDR3. The V call is TRBV5-1, the J call TRBJ2-1; 7 bases match TRBD2. Germline V gives CDR1 SGHRS, CDR2 YFSETQ. The CDR3 runs 11 residues. The junction had 2 bases not matched to a gene; V was cut back by 4 bases and J by 10 bases. Here the CDR3 DNA reads TGCGCCAGCAGCCTTAGCGGGGAGCAGTTCTTC. This translates into CASSLSGEQFF.

The chain recombines TRBV5-5 with TRBJ1-1; perhaps TRBD1 as D (6 bases). With 3 bases removed from V and 0 bases from J, the gap between germline ends came to 18 bases. Germline CDR1 is SGHKS and CDR2 is YYEKEE (reference sequence). The CDR3 runs to 17 residues. The CDR3 DNA is TGTGCCAGCAGCTCCCCGGGGGCGCGGGGGATGAACACTGAAGCTTTCTTT. Translated: CASSSPGARGMNTEAFF.

This clone was recorded many times. The V gene is TRBV2, the J gene TRBJ2-3; tentative D call: TRBD2 (5 bases). CDR1 SNHLY and CDR2 FYNNEI come from the germline V gene. This CDR3 comprises 15 residues. Trimming cost V 5 bases and J 4 bases, with 16 bases left between them. In nucleotides, the CDR3 is TGTGCCAGCAGTCGTTTGACTTCGCGGGCAGATACGCAGTATTTT. Translating gives CASSRLTSRADTQYF.

The sample holds a few counts of this clone. V gene TRBV29-1 combines with J gene TRBJ2-3; 8 nucleotides align to TRBD2. The V and J ends lost 5 bases and 2 bases, in that order; junction bases with no gene match: 9. Looked up from germline, CDR1 is SQVTM and CDR2 is ANQGSEA. The length of the CDR3 is 15 residues. For the CDR3, the DNA is TGCAGCGTTCCAGGCGGGGGGAAACTCACAGATACGCAGTATTTT. This encodes CSVPGGGKLTDTQYF.

The V call is TRBV6-1, the J call TRBJ2-7; 8 bases are shared with TRBD1. V shed 6 bases and J 3 bases; nucleotides not matched to a gene: 7. The CDR3 loop spans 14 amino acids. CDR1 MNHNS and CDR2 SASEGT come from the germline V gene. In nucleotides, the CDR3 is TGTGCCAGCAGAGCACGACAGGGGATCTACGAGCAGTACTTC. Its protein product is CASRARQGIYEQYF.

This clone was seen just once. This chain uses TRBV10-1 with TRBJ2-1, with D perhaps being TRBD1 or TRBD2 (5 bases each). The CDR3 has 15 amino acids. V was pared by 3 bases and J by 5 bases, with 14 bases between. In germline, CDR1 is WNHNN, CDR2 SYGVQD (reference sequence). CDR3 amino acids: CASSDEGRGNNEQFF. CDR3 nucleotide sequence: TGCGCCAGCAGTGACGAGGGGCGCGGAAACAATGAGCAGTTCTTC.

In this sample, this clone turned up a few times. V usage is TRBV10-3 and J usage is TRBJ2-2; D uncertain. Trimming took off 0 bases at V and 0 bases at J, with 8 bases between the two ends. CDR3 length: 16 amino acids. CDR1 is ENHRY and CDR2 is SYGVKD in the germline V gene. The DNA for the CDR3 is TGTGCCATCAGTGAGTCAGAGACGCCGAACACCGGGGAGCTGTTTTTT. Translating gives CAISESETPNTGELFF.

The chain links TRBV7-3 to TRBJ2-7, with D uncertain. The V and J ends lost 4 bases and 3 bases respectively, with 7 bases between them. CDR3 length: 12 residues. Germline V CDR1 and CDR2: SGHTA, FQGTGA. The CDR3 DNA is TGTGCCAGCAGCTCCTATAGCTACGAGCAGTACTTC. It codes for CASSSYSYEQYF. The full variable domain, rest sourced from reference TRBV7-3 and TRBJ2-7, is GAGVSQTPSNKVTEKGKYVELRCDPISGHTALYWYRQSLGQGPEFLIYFQGTGAADDSGLPNDRFFAVRPEGSVSTLKIQRTERGDSAVYLCASSSYSYEQYFGPGTRLTVT.

The chain's CDR3 is CASSQSRTRSYEQYF. The CDR3 coding sequence is TGCGCCAGCAGTCAATCTAGGACACGATCCTACGAGCAGTACTTC. This chain connects TRBV23-1 to TRBJ2-7; D might be TRBD1 (5 bases). TRBV23-1 is flagged as an ORF with uncertain function. Between the trimmed V and J ends, which lost 0 bases and 1 base, there was a span of 10 bases. The CDR3 consists of 15 residues.

The V and J genes are TRBV27 and TRBJ1-2, with D hard to call. There are 14 residues in the CDR3. Trimming shortened V by 7 bases and J by 7 bases, and 19 bases separated the two germline ends. CDR1 is MNHEY and CDR2 is SMNVEV in the germline V gene (reference sequence). Here the CDR3 DNA reads TGTGCCAGCACCAAATGGGGAAAAGGCGGTGGCTACACCTTC. Encoded protein: CASTKWGKGGGYTF.